This TCR beta chain came from a study of shared clonotypes between healthy human individuals. Study summary: Researchers assigned three CD4 naive, three CD4 memory, two CD8 naive and one CD8 memory plate to each donor.

Germline lookup yields CDR1 GTSNPN and CDR2 SVGIG (reference sequence). Trimming took 4 bases from V and 9 from J, leaving 13 bases between them. This CDR3 region has 13 residues. TCRdb's table, derived via immunoSEQ multiplex PCR, lists solely in-frame clones and lacks some. Seen here are over 300,000 clones, roughly 84% observed once, and the top ten hold 15% to 20%. This sequence joins TRBV30 and TRBJ1-6; D is possibly TRBD1 (6 bases). The sequenced sample consisted of memory CD8+ T cells sorted from blood. As for subset: CD45RO+ cells pooled with CCR7-negative TemRA cells. The TCR sequence derives from a man younger than 30 in good health. The CDR3 DNA sequence: TGTGCCTGGACCCCAGGGGAGAGTTCACCCCTCCACTTT. It yields the protein CAWTPGESSPLHF.